The clone carrying this T cell receptor (beta chain) was observed a handful of times. Antigen: not known. The authors ran a second PCR of roughly 6 to 12 cycles using a sample-barcoded 5' primer and a J-beta primer mix. MiXCR, run by TCRdb on the 5' RACE reads, gives a single entry per CDR3 protein. The sample lists hundreds of thousands of distinct CDR3 sequences; roughly 64% were seen once. This record belongs to a study of blood T cells in healthy people across ages. The CDR3 totals 15 residues. Per germline, CDR1 DFQATT and CDR2 SNEGSKA (reference sequence). V shed 5 bases and J 8 bases; nucleotides not matched to a gene: 14. Total RNA extracted from each sample amounted to at least 5.5 micrograms. Study-level findings and limits: Diversity was estimated from one million T cells, and these estimates were considered underestimates.

The source is a man aged 30 to 45 in good health. Sequenced: blood. The V and J genes are TRBV20-1 and TRBJ2-1; 8 nucleotides match TRBD1. CDR3 DNA: TGCAGTGCTGGGGGGATCAGGGGGCTTAAGTATGAGCAGTTCTTC. It translates to CSAGGIRGLKYEQFF.